Presented here are 6 T cell receptor beta chains from one specimen sequenced in a study of beta chain features in type 1 diabetes. Findings and caveats of the study: There was a moderate but significant shortening of TCRB CDR3s in all four CD4+ subsets of Type 1 diabetes patients.

Their antigens are not known. All of the isolated RNA was reverse transcribed, so expressed TCRB transcripts were sequenced. Using immunoSEQ multiplex PCR, the repertoire was profiled, and TCRdb retains in-frame clones only, with some absent. The data show 200,000 to 300,000 clones, with around 20% seen just once and 0.028% held by the top ten. Sequenced: naive CD4+ T cells from blood. These receptors originate from a middle-aged woman with type 1 diabetes.

This clone turned up a few times. V and J are TRBV4-3 and TRBJ2-7, with 8 bases aligning to TRBD1. Germline V gene sequence: CDR1 LGHNA, CDR2 YSLEER. This CDR3 is built from 14 residues. The trim removed 4 bases at V and 5 bases at J, leaving 7 bases unmatched. In DNA form, the CDR3 reads TGCGCCAGCAGCCCGGACAGGGATCGGCACGAGCAGTACTTC. Protein product: CASSPDRDRHEQYF.

The V gene is TRBV6-5, the J gene TRBJ2-7, with 8 bases identical to TRBD2. CDR3 size: 14 residues. V was pared by 7 bases and J by 4 bases, with 9 bases of the junction left unmatched. In germline, CDR1 is MNHEY, CDR2 SVGAGI. CDR3 nucleotides: TGTGCCAGCACCCAAGCGGGGGAACCGTACGAGCAGTACTTC. Amino acid sequence: CASTQAGEPYEQYF.

The CDR3 loop reads CASSLARTGFYEQYF. The CDR3 DNA sequence: TGTGCCAGCAGTTTAGCGAGGACAGGGTTCTACGAGCAGTACTTC. V is TRBV28 and J is TRBJ2-7, with 8 bases aligning to TRBD1. The J segment lost 3 bases and the V segment lost 2 bases, leaving 6 bases of the junction unmatched. Germline V gene lookup returns CDR1 MDHEN and CDR2 SYDVKM. The CDR3 totals 15 residues.

A remark on this clone: The same CDR3 arises from other DNA sequences in this sample as well. V is TRBV29-1 and J is TRBJ1-1, with D uncertain. The germline V gene encodes CDR1 SQVTM and CDR2 ANQGSEA. Trimming cost V 1 base and J 1 base, with 7 bases left between them. This CDR3 spans 13 amino acids. The CDR3 DNA is TGCAGCGTTGAAGGCCAGGAGAACACTGAAGCTTTCTTT. Protein product: CSVEGQENTEAFF.

This clone occurred a few times. The J gene is TRBJ2-5, the V gene TRBV5-6, with 8 bases lining up with TRBD1. With 0 bases clipped from V and 5 bases from J, the junction kept 6 bases outside the gene matches. The CDR3 runs to 15 residues. Germline loops: CDR1 SGHDT, CDR2 YYEEEE. CDR3 region: CASSLGDRGWETQYF. The CDR3 DNA sequence: TGTGCCAGCAGCTTGGGAGACAGGGGATGGGAGACCCAGTACTTC.

Only a few counts were recorded for this clone. The V gene is TRBV7-9, the J gene TRBJ2-3, with a possible D match to TRBD2 (6 bases). Germline lookup yields CDR1 SEHNR and CDR2 FQNEAQ (reference sequence). This CDR3 contains 14 residues. Trimming removed 5 bases from V and 0 bases from J, with 9 bases in between. CDR3 nucleotides: TGTGCCAGCAGCGATAGCGGAAGCACAGATACGCAGTATTTT. Translated: CASSDSGSTDTQYF.